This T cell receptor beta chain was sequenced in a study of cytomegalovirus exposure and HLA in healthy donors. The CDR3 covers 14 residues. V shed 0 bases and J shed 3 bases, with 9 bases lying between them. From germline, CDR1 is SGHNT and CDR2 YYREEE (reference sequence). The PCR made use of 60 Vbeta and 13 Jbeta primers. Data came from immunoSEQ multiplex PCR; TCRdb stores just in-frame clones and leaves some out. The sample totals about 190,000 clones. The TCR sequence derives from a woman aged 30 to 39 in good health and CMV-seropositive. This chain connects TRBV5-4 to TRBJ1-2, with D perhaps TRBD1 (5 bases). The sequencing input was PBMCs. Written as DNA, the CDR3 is TGTGCCAGCAGCTTGGGCAGGGATTACTATGGCTACACCTTC. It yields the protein CASSLGRDYYGYTF.